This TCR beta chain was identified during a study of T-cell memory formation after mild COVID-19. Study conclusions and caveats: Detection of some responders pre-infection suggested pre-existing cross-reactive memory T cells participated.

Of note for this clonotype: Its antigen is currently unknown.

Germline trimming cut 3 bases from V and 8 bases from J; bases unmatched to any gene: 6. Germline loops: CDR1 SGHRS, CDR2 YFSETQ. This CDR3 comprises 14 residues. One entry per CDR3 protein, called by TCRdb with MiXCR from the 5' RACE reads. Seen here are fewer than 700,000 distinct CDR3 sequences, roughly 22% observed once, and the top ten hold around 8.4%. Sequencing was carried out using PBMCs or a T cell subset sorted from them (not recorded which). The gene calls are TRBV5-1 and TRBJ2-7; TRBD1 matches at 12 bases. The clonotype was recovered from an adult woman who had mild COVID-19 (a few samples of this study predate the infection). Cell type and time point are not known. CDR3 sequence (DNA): TGCGCCAGCAGCTCCGGGACAGGGGGCCTTCAGCAGTACTTC. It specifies CASSSGTGGLQQYF. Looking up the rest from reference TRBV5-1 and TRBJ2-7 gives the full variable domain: KAGVTQTPRYLIKTRGQQVTLSCSPISGHRSVSWYQQTPGQGLQFLFEYFSETQRNKGNFPGRFSGRQFSNSRSEMNVSTLELGDSALYLCASSSGTGGLQQYFGPGTRLTVT.